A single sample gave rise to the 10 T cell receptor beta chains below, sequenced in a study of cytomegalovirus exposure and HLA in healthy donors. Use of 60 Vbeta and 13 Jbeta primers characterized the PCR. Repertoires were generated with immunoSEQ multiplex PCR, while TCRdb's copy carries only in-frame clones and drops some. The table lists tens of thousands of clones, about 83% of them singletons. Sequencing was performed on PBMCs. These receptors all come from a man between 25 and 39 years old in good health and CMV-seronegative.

The CDR3 here is CASSVGGLRTEPEQYF. The CDR3 DNA reads TGTGCCAGCAGCGTAGGCGGCCTACGTACCGAACCCGAGCAGTACTTC. The rearrangement uses TRBV9 and TRBJ2-7; D gene unclear. CDR3 length: 16 residues. The V gene lost 0 bases and the J gene lost 6 bases, with 19 bases spanning the gap. Germline CDR1 is SGDLS and CDR2 is YYNGEE.

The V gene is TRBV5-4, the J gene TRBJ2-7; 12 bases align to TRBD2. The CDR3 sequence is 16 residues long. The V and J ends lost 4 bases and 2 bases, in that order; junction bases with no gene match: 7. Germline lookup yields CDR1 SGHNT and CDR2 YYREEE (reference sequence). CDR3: CASSRTSGIRAYEQYF. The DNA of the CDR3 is TGTGCCAGCAGCCGGACTAGCGGGATCAGGGCCTACGAGCAGTACTTC.

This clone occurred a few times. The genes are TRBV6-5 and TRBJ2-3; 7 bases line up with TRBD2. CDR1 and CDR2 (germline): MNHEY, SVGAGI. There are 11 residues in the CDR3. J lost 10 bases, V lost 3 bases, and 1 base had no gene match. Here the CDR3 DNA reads TGTGCCAGCAGTTATGGGGGGGCGCAGTATTTT. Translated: CASSYGGAQYF.

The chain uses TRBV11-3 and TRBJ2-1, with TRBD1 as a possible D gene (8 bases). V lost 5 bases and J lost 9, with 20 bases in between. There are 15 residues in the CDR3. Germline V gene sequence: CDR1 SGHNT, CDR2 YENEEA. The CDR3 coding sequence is TGTGCCAGCAGCCCAGGACAGGGAGGGGAAAGTGAGCAGTTCTTC. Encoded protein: CASSPGQGGESEQFF.

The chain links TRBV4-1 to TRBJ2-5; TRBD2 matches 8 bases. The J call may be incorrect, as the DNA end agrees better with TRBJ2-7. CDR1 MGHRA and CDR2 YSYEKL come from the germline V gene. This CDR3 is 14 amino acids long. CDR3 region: CASSPGGGWYEQYF. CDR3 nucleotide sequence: TGCGCCAGCAGCCCTGGCGGGGGGTGGTACGAGCAGTACTTC.

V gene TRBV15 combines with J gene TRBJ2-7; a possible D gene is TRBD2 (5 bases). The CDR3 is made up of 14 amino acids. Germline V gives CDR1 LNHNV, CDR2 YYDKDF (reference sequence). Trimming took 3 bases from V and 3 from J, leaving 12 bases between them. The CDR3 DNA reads TGTGCCACCAGCAGTGGTCGGGGTTTCTACGAGCAGTACTTC. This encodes CATSSGRGFYEQYF.

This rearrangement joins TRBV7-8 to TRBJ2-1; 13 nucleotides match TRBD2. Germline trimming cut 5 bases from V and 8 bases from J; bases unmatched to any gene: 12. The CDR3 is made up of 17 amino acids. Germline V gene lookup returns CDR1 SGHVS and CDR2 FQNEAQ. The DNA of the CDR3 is TGTGCCAGCAGCGCTGTACCGGGACTAGCGGGAACTGATGAGCAGTTCTTC. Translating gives CASSAVPGLAGTDEQFF.

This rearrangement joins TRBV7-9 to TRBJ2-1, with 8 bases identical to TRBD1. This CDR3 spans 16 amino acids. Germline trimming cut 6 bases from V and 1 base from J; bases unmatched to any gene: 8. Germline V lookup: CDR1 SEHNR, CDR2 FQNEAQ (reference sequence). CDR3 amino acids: CASRPAGGESYNEQFF. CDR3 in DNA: TGTGCCAGCAGGCCGGCAGGGGGCGAGTCCTACAATGAGCAGTTCTTC.

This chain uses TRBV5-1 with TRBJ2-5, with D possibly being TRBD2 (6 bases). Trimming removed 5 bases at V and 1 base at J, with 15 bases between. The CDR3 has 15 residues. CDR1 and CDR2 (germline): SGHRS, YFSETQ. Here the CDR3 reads CASREEGLTQETQYF. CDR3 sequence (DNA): TGCGCCAGCAGGGAGGAGGGGCTTACCCAAGAGACCCAGTACTTC. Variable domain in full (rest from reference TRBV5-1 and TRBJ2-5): KAGVTQTPRYLIKTRGQQVTLSCSPISGHRSVSWYQQTPGQGLQFLFEYFSETQRNKGNFPGRFSGRQFSNSRSEMNVSTLELGDSALYLCASREEGLTQETQYFGPGTRLLVL.

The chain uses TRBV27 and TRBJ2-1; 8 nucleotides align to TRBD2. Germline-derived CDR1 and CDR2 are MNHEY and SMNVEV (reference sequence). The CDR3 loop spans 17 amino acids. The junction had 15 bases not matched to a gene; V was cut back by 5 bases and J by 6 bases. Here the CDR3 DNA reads TGTGCCAGCAGTAGAATGACGGGACTAGATTGGAGCAATGAGCAGTTCTTC. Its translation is CASSRMTGLDWSNEQFF.